The next 26 T cell receptor beta chains were all read from a single sample in a study of cytomegalovirus exposure and HLA in healthy donors. Vbeta (60) and Jbeta (13) primers were used in the PCR. Profiling relied on immunoSEQ multiplex PCR, and the TCRdb table lists in-frame clones only, not all of them. The sample has 130,000 to 150,000 clones; approximately 78% are singletons. Sequencing was done on a sample of PBMCs. Receptor source: a man aged 35-49 years in good health and CMV-seropositive.

The chain carries TRBV18 and TRBJ2-1; TRBD2 matches at 8 bases. CDR1 and CDR2 (germline): KGHSH, LQKENI. V lost 4 bases to trimming and J lost 0 bases; unmatched junction nucleotides: 11. The CDR3 runs to 18 residues. CDR3 in DNA: TGTGCCAGCTCACACTCCAGCGGGGGACCGAGCTCCTACAATGAGCAGTTCTTC. Amino acid sequence: CASSHSSGGPSSYNEQFF.

This sequence joins TRBV18 and TRBJ1-3; 7 bases map to TRBD1. The trim removed 3 bases at V and 3 bases at J, leaving 11 bases unmatched. The CDR3 runs 17 residues. Germline V gene data show CDR1 as KGHSH and CDR2 as LQKENI. The CDR3 sequence is CASSPWNGTEGGNTIYF. DNA for the CDR3: TGTGCCAGCTCACCTTGGAATGGGACAGAGGGTGGAAACACCATATATTTT.

CDR3 DNA sequence: TGTGCCAGCAGCAAAGGGACCAGGGGAACGAACACTGAAGCTTTCTTT. It translates to CASSKGTRGTNTEAFF. This chain connects TRBV5-4 to TRBJ1-1, with D possibly TRBD1 on 6 matching bases. Germline assignment: CDR1 SGHNT and CDR2 YYREEE (reference sequence). Between the trimmed V and J ends, which lost 4 bases and 1 base, there was a span of 17 bases. The CDR3 length is 16 residues.

V and J are TRBV14 and TRBJ2-7; 7 positions match TRBD1. J was trimmed by 3 bases and V by 1 base; bases with no gene match: 9. Germline V gene lookup returns CDR1 SGHDN and CDR2 FVKESK. This CDR3 has 16 residues. The CDR3 DNA is TGTGCCAGCAGCCAAGTGGGTAAAGGGGGCAGCTACGAGCAGTACTTC. Protein sequence: CASSQVGKGGSYEQYF.

The CDR3 reads CASSIMGAMTDTQYF. For the CDR3, the DNA is TGTGCCAGTAGTATAATGGGGGCCATGACAGATACGCAGTATTTT. This chain links TRBV19 with TRBJ2-3, with TRBD1 as a possible D gene (6 bases). CDR1 is LNHDA and CDR2 is SQIVND in the germline V gene (reference sequence). Trimming took 2 bases from V and 3 from J, leaving 12 bases between them. The CDR3 has 15 amino acids.

This chain connects TRBV2 to TRBJ1-3, with D uncertain. Looked up from germline, CDR1 is SNHLY and CDR2 is FYNNEI. This CDR3 comprises 12 residues. Trimming removed 6 bases at V and 0 bases at J, with 3 bases between. CDR3 coding DNA: TGTGCCAGCAGGGCCTCTGGAAACACCATATATTTT. This gives the protein CASRASGNTIYF.

This rearrangement joins TRBV4-1 to TRBJ1-2; D is unclear. This CDR3 has 14 residues. CDR1 and CDR2 from the germline V gene are MGHRA and YSYEKL. The V end lost 1 base, the J end lost 3 bases, and 9 bases lay between the germline ends. CDR3 nucleotides: TGCGCCAGCAGCCAAGGTCTAACTTACTATGGCTACACCTTC. Protein sequence: CASSQGLTYYGYTF.

The chain uses TRBV7-6 and TRBJ2-5; tentatively, D is TRBD2 (6 bases). The J call could be wrong; TRBJ2-7 is a better fit for the DNA end. CDR3 length equals 15 residues. Germline CDR1 is SGHVS and CDR2 is FNYEAQ. The CDR3 DNA reads as TGTGCCAGCAGCTTAGCATCGGGAGAGTCCTACGAGCAGTACTTC. Protein sequence: CASSLASGESYEQYF.

This clone was counted between two and nine times. This sequence joins TRBV4-3 and TRBJ1-2; D call uncertain. The CDR3 covers 15 residues. The ends were cut back, 0 bases at V and 0 bases at J, with 8 bases in the middle. Per germline, CDR1 LGHNA and CDR2 YSLEER. The CDR3 DNA follows: TGCGCCAGCAGCCAAGATCCGGGGACTAACTATGGCTACACCTTC. Its protein product is CASSQDPGTNYGYTF.

The chain employs TRBV27 and TRBJ2-7, with no clear D. This CDR3 has 14 amino acids. The germline V and J ends were trimmed by 4 bases and 2 bases, with 12 bases remaining between them. Germline CDR1 is MNHEY and CDR2 is SMNVEV (reference sequence). CDR3 in amino acids: CASSSPLRAYEQYF. The CDR3 DNA is TGTGCCAGCAGTTCCCCACTACGGGCCTACGAGCAGTACTTC.

The rearrangement joins TRBV6-5 to TRBJ2-2, with D maybe TRBD2 (7 bases). V was trimmed by 4 bases and J by 4 bases, leaving 13 bases between them. Per the germline V gene, CDR1 is MNHEY and CDR2 is SVGAGI. This CDR3 comprises 15 residues. CDR3 in DNA: TGTGCCAGCAGTTGGGGGGGGCAGGGCACCGGGGAGCTGTTTTTT. This gives the protein CASSWGGQGTGELFF.

The chain carries TRBV5-1 and TRBJ2-1, with D possibly TRBD2 on 5 matching bases. The germline CDR1 and CDR2 sequences are SGHRS and YFSETQ. The CDR3 loop spans 15 amino acids. V lost 0 bases, J lost 6 bases, and 13 bases lay in between. CDR3 bases: TGCGCCAGCAGCTTGGTATCGGGGTCGGGCAATGAGCAGTTCTTC. As protein: CASSLVSGSGNEQFF.

The V gene is TRBV6-6, the J gene TRBJ1-2; 8 bases map to TRBD1. The germline V gene encodes CDR1 MNHNY and CDR2 SVGAGI (reference sequence). This CDR3 contains 14 residues. The V segment lost 6 bases and the J segment 6 bases; nucleotides outside the gene matches: 9. Here the CDR3 DNA reads TGTGCCAGCAGGGACAGGGATGATTGGGATGGCTACACCTTC. The encoded protein is CASRDRDDWDGYTF.

This rearrangement joins TRBV30 to TRBJ2-7; D is possibly TRBD1 (6 bases). V lost 7 bases and J lost 0, with 13 bases in between. This CDR3 comprises 13 residues. Per germline, CDR1 GTSNPN and CDR2 SVGIG (reference sequence). CDR3 loop: CAFRRDNSYEQYF. The CDR3 bases are TGTGCCTTCCGCCGGGACAACTCCTACGAGCAGTACTTC.

The chain recombines TRBV5-4 with TRBJ1-1; TRBD1 matches 7 bases. The CDR3 loop spans 13 amino acids. After removal of 5 bases from V and 2 bases from J, the junction contained 3 bases not matched to a gene. Per germline, CDR1 SGHNT and CDR2 YYREEE (reference sequence). The CDR3 region has the DNA TGTGCCAGCAGTTGGGACAGTAACACTGAAGCTTTCTTT. Its translation is CASSWDSNTEAFF.

The sample holds one count of this clone. J is TRBJ2-7 and V is TRBV7-9; D is unclear. The V gene lost 5 bases and the J gene lost 7 bases, with 12 bases spanning the gap. CDR3 length equals 12 residues. From germline, CDR1 is SEHNR and CDR2 FQNEAQ (reference sequence). CDR3 in amino acids: CASSILGWEQYF. The CDR3 DNA sequence: TGTGCCAGCAGCATACTGGGCTGGGAGCAGTACTTC.

The table lists this clone with a count of one. This chain links TRBV18 with TRBJ1-3; 8 bases fit TRBD1. The CDR3 loop spans 16 amino acids. Germline CDR1 is KGHSH and CDR2 is LQKENI. With 0 bases clipped from V and 2 bases from J, the junction kept 3 bases outside the gene matches. This CDR3 is CASSPPGQGPGNTIYF. In DNA form, the CDR3 reads TGTGCCAGCTCACCACCTGGACAGGGTCCTGGAAACACCATATATTTT.

The chain recombines TRBV7-9 with TRBJ2-7; 11 bases line up with TRBD2. With 7 bases clipped from V and 5 bases from J, the junction kept 13 bases outside the gene matches. This CDR3 has 16 amino acids. Germline values: CDR1 SEHNR, CDR2 FQNEAQ (reference sequence). The CDR3 protein is CASNKDLAGGVNEQYF. The CDR3 DNA reads as TGTGCCAGCAACAAGGACCTAGCGGGAGGAGTCAACGAGCAGTACTTC.

The chain uses TRBV28 and TRBJ2-7; TRBD1 matches at 10 bases. After removal of 7 bases from V and 5 bases from J, the junction contained 8 bases not matched to a gene. The CDR3 is 14 amino acids. The germline CDR1 and CDR2 sequences are MDHEN and SYDVKM. CDR3 in DNA: TGTGCCAGCAAGCCGGGACAGGGGAGTCACGAGCAGTACTTC. Amino acid sequence: CASKPGQGSHEQYF. The entire variable domain, with the rest obtained from reference TRBV28 and TRBJ2-7, is as follows: DVKVTQSSRYLVKRTGEKVFLECVQDMDHENMFWYRQDPGLGLRLIYFSYDVKMKEKGDIPEGYSVSREKKERFSLILESASTNQTSMYLCASKPGQGSHEQYFGPGTRLTVT.

A single count supports this clone. The chain combines TRBV18 with TRBJ2-2, with 8 bases fitting TRBD2. The junction had 13 bases not matched to a gene; V was cut back by 3 bases and J by 7 bases. The germline V gene has CDR1 KGHSH and CDR2 LQKENI. The CDR3 has 17 amino acids. Here the CDR3 reads CASSPPGRAGADGELFF. CDR3 bases: TGTGCCAGCTCACCGCCTGGAAGAGCGGGAGCGGACGGGGAGCTGTTTTTT.

This sequence joins TRBV2 and TRBJ1-1; 8 bases are shared with TRBD1. J was trimmed by 1 base and V by 4 bases; bases with no gene match: 5. CDR1 and CDR2 (germline): SNHLY, FYNNEI. CDR3 length equals 15 residues. The CDR3 loop reads CASSGPGGANTEAFF. The CDR3 bases are TGTGCCAGCAGTGGCCCAGGGGGCGCGAACACTGAAGCTTTCTTT.

This clone was counted only a few times. The chain couples TRBV19 to TRBJ2-2; tentative D call: TRBD2 (5 bases). The CDR3 totals 12 residues. The germline V gene encodes CDR1 LNHDA and CDR2 SQIVND (reference sequence). Deletions cut 4 bases from V and 6 bases from J, with 6 bases between. Here the CDR3 reads CASSRGSGELFF. The DNA for the CDR3 is TGTGCCAGTAGTAGAGGGTCCGGGGAGCTGTTTTTT.

The chain has TRBV7-9 and TRBJ1-5; TRBD1 matches 9 bases. The CDR3 contains 17 residues. After removal of 5 bases from V and 2 bases from J, the junction contained 10 bases not matched to a gene. Germline CDR1 SEHNR, CDR2 FQNEAQ (reference sequence). The CDR3 is CASSQGTGPGGNQPQHF. The CDR3 DNA reads TGTGCCAGCAGCCAGGGGACAGGGCCGGGTGGCAATCAGCCCCAGCATTTT.

The chain couples TRBV6-5 to TRBJ2-7; D is perhaps TRBD2 (5 bases). The CDR3 totals 15 residues. Between the trimmed V and J ends, which lost 6 bases and 1 base, there was a span of 16 bases. Germline-derived CDR1 and CDR2 are MNHEY and SVGAGI. CDR3 protein: CASRGVGPFSYEQYF. The CDR3 region has the DNA TGTGCCAGCAGGGGAGTGGGTCCTTTTTCCTACGAGCAGTACTTC.

The J gene is TRBJ2-1, the V gene TRBV4-3; 13 bases map to TRBD2. J gave up 10 bases and V 2 bases, and 2 bases lay outside the gene matches. Per germline, CDR1 LGHNA and CDR2 YSLEER. CDR3 size: 14 residues. The CDR3 reads CASSQSLAGGEQFF. In nucleotides, the CDR3 is TGCGCCAGCAGCCAATCACTAGCGGGAGGGGAGCAGTTCTTC.

In DNA, the CDR3 is TGTGCCAGCAGTGAACAGACACAGAGCTCCTACGAGCAGTACTTC. This codes for CASSEQTQSSYEQYF. The rearrangement uses TRBV2 and TRBJ2-7; no clear D. Germline V gives CDR1 SNHLY, CDR2 FYNNEI. This CDR3 comprises 15 residues. V was shortened by 2 bases and J by 0 bases, with 11 bases between the two germline ends.